This T cell receptor beta chain was recovered during a study of beta chain features in type 1 diabetes. Every bit of the isolated RNA underwent reverse transcription, so sequencing read expressed TCRB transcripts. Data came from immunoSEQ multiplex PCR; TCRdb stores just in-frame clones and leaves some out. The table has 500,000 to 700,000 clones, roughly 16% seen once; the top ten hold under 0.095%. Germline values: CDR1 KGHSY, CDR2 FQNENV. The CDR3 runs 15 residues. V lost 0 bases and J lost 2; bases outside the gene matches: 4. This clone was seen a few times. Its antigen is undetermined. Study-wide results and limits: Type 1 diabetes patients had fewer VDJ junction insertions and more deletions. Sequencing used cDNA, and cells with high TCR expression could therefore be over-represented.

The origin of this receptor is a man younger than 30 in good health. The V call is TRBV16, the J call TRBJ2-7; TRBD2 agrees at 7 bases. Sequenced sample: naive CD4+ T cells from blood. In DNA, the CDR3 is TGTGCCAGCAGCCAATCGAGCGGGGCGGCCTACGAGCAGTACTTC. Its protein product is CASSQSSGAAYEQYF.